Presented here are 20 T cell receptor beta chains from one specimen sequenced in a study of blood T cell repertoires in COVID-19. Measured with immunoSEQ multiplex PCR; TCRdb has only the in-frame clones, and not every one. Among 250,000 or so clones listed, about 87% were seen once. The specimen was peripheral blood. All receptors derive from a woman aged 60-70 years with COVID-19, enrolled during active disease.

The CDR3 sequence: CASSLEGTAGYEQYF. The CDR3 bases are TGTGCCAGCAGCTTAGAAGGGACAGCGGGTTACGAGCAGTACTTC. The chain couples TRBV7-9 to TRBJ2-7; tentative D call: TRBD1 (7 bases). V dropped 1 base and J dropped 4 bases, with 14 bases sitting between them. From germline, CDR1 is SEHNR and CDR2 FQNEAQ (reference sequence). This CDR3 contains 15 residues.

In this sample, this clone turned up once. The chain uses TRBV20-1 and TRBJ2-3, with D perhaps matching TRBD2 (5 bases). There are 17 residues in the CDR3. The V end was cut by 3 bases, the J end by 4 bases, with 23 bases between. CDR1 DFQATT and CDR2 SNEGSKA come from the germline V gene (reference sequence). In DNA form, the CDR3 reads TGCAGTGCTAGTTGGCGCGGCGTAGGGCGGGTGGCAGATACGCAGTATTTT. Translation: CSASWRGVGRVADTQYF.

The chain has TRBV5-1 and TRBJ2-3; D not certain. Germline assignment: CDR1 SGHRS and CDR2 YFSETQ. V dropped 0 bases and J dropped 5 bases, with 16 bases sitting between them. CDR3 size: 16 residues. DNA for the CDR3: TGCGCCAGCAGCTTGGAAACTACTGCCCTGGGAGATACGCAGTATTTT. It codes for CASSLETTALGDTQYF. The full variable domain, its missing parts supplied by reference TRBV5-1 and TRBJ2-3, is KAGVTQTPRYLIKTRGQQVTLSCSPISGHRSVSWYQQTPGQGLQFLFEYFSETQRNKGNFPGRFSGRQFSNSRSEMNVSTLELGDSALYLCASSLETTALGDTQYFGPGTRLTVL.

Points on this clone: The same CDR3 can be traced to other DNA sequences in this sample. J is TRBJ1-1 and V is TRBV30, with 9 bases matching TRBD1. The CDR3 consists of 13 residues. From germline, CDR1 is GTSNPN and CDR2 SVGIG (reference sequence). V was clipped by 2 bases and J by 5 bases; unmatched bases: 3. The CDR3 here is CAWSPDRGTEAFF. The CDR3 bases are TGTGCCTGGAGTCCGGACAGGGGAACTGAAGCTTTCTTT.

The chain combines TRBV5-8 with TRBJ1-6, with a possible D match to TRBD1 (5 bases). Trimming removed 3 bases at V and 10 bases at J, with 14 bases between. CDR1 is SGHTS and CDR2 is YDEGEE in the germline V gene. The length of the CDR3 is 14 residues. CDR3 protein: CASSWVAGSSPLHF. Here the CDR3 DNA reads TGTGCCAGCAGCTGGGTTGCAGGGTCATCACCCCTCCACTTT.

The chain uses TRBV24-1 and TRBJ2-1, with TRBD1 matching 7 bases. Germline assignment: CDR1 KGHDR and CDR2 SFDVKD. CDR3 length: 18 residues. The V and J ends lost 4 bases and 6 bases, in that order; junction bases with no gene match: 17. The CDR3 nucleotides are TGTGCCACCAGTGAACCCGACAGGGCGGCAAGGCATGGCAATGAGCAGTTCTTC. It specifies CATSEPDRAARHGNEQFF.

This chain connects TRBV18 to TRBJ1-5; 7 nucleotides align to TRBD1. This CDR3 has 13 residues. CDR1 is KGHSH and CDR2 is LQKENI in the germline V gene. The V gene end was trimmed by 8 bases and the J gene end by 1 base; junction bases not matched to a gene: 2. The CDR3: CASRGGSNQPQHF. CDR3 sequence (DNA): TGTGCCAGCCGAGGGGGCAGCAATCAGCCCCAGCATTTT. The full variable domain, rest sourced from reference TRBV18 and TRBJ1-5, is NAGVMQNPRHLVRRRGQEARLRCSPMKGHSHVYWYRQLPEEGLKFMVYLQKENIIDESGMPKERFSAEFPKEGPSILRIQQVVRGDSAAYFCASRGGSNQPQHFGDGTRLSIL.

The rearrangement uses TRBV4-1 and TRBJ1-5; D possibly corresponds to TRBD1 (5 bases). The CDR3 is 15 amino acids. V shed 1 base and J shed 1 base, with 8 bases lying between them. CDR1 is MGHRA, CDR2 YSYEKL, per germline. CDR3 DNA sequence: TGCGCCAGCAGCCAAGGGGGGGGGAGCAATCAGCCCCAGCATTTT. This translates into CASSQGGGSNQPQHF.

The chain uses TRBV18 and TRBJ2-2; no clear D gene. Per germline, CDR1 KGHSH and CDR2 LQKENI. This CDR3 comprises 16 residues. Deletions cut 3 bases from V and 6 bases from J, with 17 bases between. The CDR3 region has the DNA TGTGCCAGCTCACCTCAACAAGGCGGTGATGCCGGGGAGCTGTTTTTT. This encodes CASSPQQGGDAGELFF. Together with reference TRBV18 and TRBJ2-2, the CDR3 gives the full variable domain: NAGVMQNPRHLVRRRGQEARLRCSPMKGHSHVYWYRQLPEEGLKFMVYLQKENIIDESGMPKERFSAEFPKEGPSILRIQQVVRGDSAAYFCASSPQQGGDAGELFFGEGSRLTVL.

V and J are TRBV6-2 or TRBV6-3 and TRBJ1-5; D unclear. The CDR3 length is 15 residues. Trimming removed 4 bases at V and 0 bases at J, with 10 bases between. Looked up from germline, CDR1 is MNHEY and CDR2 is SVGEGT. The CDR3 nucleotides read TGTGCCAGCAGTTTCGGCAGGAATAGCAATCAGCCCCAGCATTTT. Translating it yields CASSFGRNSNQPQHF.

The chain carries TRBV11-2 and TRBJ2-3, with 8 bases that match TRBD2. Germline V lookup: CDR1 SGHAT, CDR2 FQNNGV. Trimming removed 1 base from V and 4 bases from J; junction bases left unmatched: 7. The CDR3 is 16 residues long. This CDR3 reads CASSLVGSGNPDTQYF. The CDR3 DNA follows: TGTGCCAGCAGCTTAGTGGGTAGCGGGAACCCAGATACGCAGTATTTT.

This chain links TRBV7-3 with TRBJ2-1; possible D gene TRBD1, 5 bases. V lost 5 bases, J lost 6 bases, and 11 bases lay in between. This CDR3 is 13 amino acids long. Germline assignment: CDR1 SGHTA and CDR2 FQGTGA. The CDR3 here is CASSPGHLNEQFF. CDR3 in DNA: TGTGCCAGCAGCCCAGGACACCTCAATGAGCAGTTCTTC.

The rearrangement joins TRBV14 to TRBJ2-1; TRBD2 aligns across 7 bases. Germline V lookup: CDR1 SGHDN, CDR2 FVKESK. This CDR3 comprises 15 residues. Trimming cost V 6 bases and J 0 bases; bases outside gene matches: 5. The CDR3: CASSPLADSYNEQFF. CDR3 nucleotides: TGTGCCAGCAGTCCTCTAGCGGACTCCTACAATGAGCAGTTCTTC.

This chain joins TRBV6-4 and TRBJ2-1; TRBD2 aligns across 8 bases. The length of the CDR3 is 14 residues. Germline trimming cut 2 bases from V and 10 bases from J; bases unmatched to any gene: 7. Per germline, CDR1 MRHNA and CDR2 SNTAGT. Written as DNA, the CDR3 is TGTGCCAGCAGTGACAACGGGGGGGCGACGGAGCAGTTCTTC. The encoded protein is CASSDNGGATEQFF.

The rearrangement joins TRBV6-2 or TRBV6-3 to TRBJ1-2; D gene ambiguous. This CDR3 spans 14 amino acids. Germline V gene data show CDR1 as MNHEY and CDR2 as SVGEGT. V lost 6 bases to trimming and J lost 5 bases, with 16 bases between them. This CDR3 reads CASSPRGSSYGYTF. The CDR3 DNA reads TGTGCCAGCAGCCCCCGGGGTTCCTCTTATGGCTACACCTTC.

CDR3 nucleotides: TGTGCCAGTAGTATCACCGGGACAGGGGGCGCGGGTGAGCAGTTCTTC. Protein: CASSITGTGGAGEQFF. The chain combines TRBV19 with TRBJ2-1; TRBD1 agrees at 12 bases. The CDR3 has 16 amino acids. The germline gives CDR1 LNHDA, CDR2 SQIVND (reference sequence). Germline trimming cut 3 bases from V and 9 bases from J; bases unmatched to any gene: 9. The full variable domain, in which reference TRBV19 and TRBJ2-1 provide the parts outside the CDR3, is DGGITQSPKYLFRKEGQNVTLSCEQNLNHDAMYWYRQDPGQGLRLIYYSQIVNDFQKGDIAEGYSVSREKKESFPLTVTSAQKNPTAFYLCASSITGTGGAGEQFFGPGTRLTVL.

The J gene is TRBJ2-7, the V gene TRBV10-2, with D possibly matching TRBD2 (5 bases). V dropped 7 bases and J dropped 2 bases, with 15 bases sitting between them. The germline V gene encodes CDR1 WSHSY and CDR2 SAAADI. There are 14 residues in the CDR3. The CDR3 DNA reads TGCGCCAGCAACCTCGACCCGAGGGCCTACGAGCAGTACTTC. Protein sequence: CASNLDPRAYEQYF.

The chain has TRBV5-4 and TRBJ2-2, with TRBD1 as a possible D gene (5 bases). This CDR3 comprises 14 residues. Between the trimmed V and J ends, which lost 0 bases and 4 bases, there was a span of 7 bases. In germline, CDR1 is SGHNT, CDR2 YYREEE (reference sequence). The CDR3 coding sequence is TGTGCCAGCAGCTTGGTACAGGCCACCGGGGAGCTGTTTTTT. Amino acids: CASSLVQATGELFF.

The chain combines TRBV7-7 with TRBJ2-1; 7 bases are a match to TRBD2. The CDR3 consists of 15 residues. After removal of 4 bases from V and 7 bases from J, the junction contained 10 bases not matched to a gene. Germline V CDR1 and CDR2: SSHAT, FNYEAQ (reference sequence). CDR3 nucleotides: TGTGCCAGCAGCTCGGGACTACAACAATTAAATGAGCAGTTCTTC. It yields the protein CASSSGLQQLNEQFF.

The rearrangement links TRBV28 to TRBJ2-2; 10 bases are a match to TRBD2. The germline V gene has CDR1 MDHEN and CDR2 SYDVKM. The CDR3 sequence is 14 residues long. V shed 11 bases, J shed 2 bases, and the junction held 5 bases outside the gene matches. The DNA of the CDR3 is TGTGCCGGAAAACTAGCGGGAAACACCGGGGAGCTGTTTTTT. This codes for CAGKLAGNTGELFF.